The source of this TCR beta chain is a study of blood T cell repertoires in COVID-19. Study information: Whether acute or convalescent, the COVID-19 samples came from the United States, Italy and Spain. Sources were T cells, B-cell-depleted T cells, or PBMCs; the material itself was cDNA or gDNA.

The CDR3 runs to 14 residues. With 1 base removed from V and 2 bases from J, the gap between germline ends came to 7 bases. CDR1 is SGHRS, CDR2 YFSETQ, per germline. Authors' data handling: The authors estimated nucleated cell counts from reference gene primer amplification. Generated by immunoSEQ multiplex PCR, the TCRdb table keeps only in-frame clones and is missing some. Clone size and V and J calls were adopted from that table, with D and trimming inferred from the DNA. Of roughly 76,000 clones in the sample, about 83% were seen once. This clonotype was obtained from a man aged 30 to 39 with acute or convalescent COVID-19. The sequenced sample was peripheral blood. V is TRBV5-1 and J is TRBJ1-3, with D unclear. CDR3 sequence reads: CASSLTDPGNTIYF. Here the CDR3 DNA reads TGCGCCAGCAGCTTGACAGACCCTGGAAACACCATATATTTT.